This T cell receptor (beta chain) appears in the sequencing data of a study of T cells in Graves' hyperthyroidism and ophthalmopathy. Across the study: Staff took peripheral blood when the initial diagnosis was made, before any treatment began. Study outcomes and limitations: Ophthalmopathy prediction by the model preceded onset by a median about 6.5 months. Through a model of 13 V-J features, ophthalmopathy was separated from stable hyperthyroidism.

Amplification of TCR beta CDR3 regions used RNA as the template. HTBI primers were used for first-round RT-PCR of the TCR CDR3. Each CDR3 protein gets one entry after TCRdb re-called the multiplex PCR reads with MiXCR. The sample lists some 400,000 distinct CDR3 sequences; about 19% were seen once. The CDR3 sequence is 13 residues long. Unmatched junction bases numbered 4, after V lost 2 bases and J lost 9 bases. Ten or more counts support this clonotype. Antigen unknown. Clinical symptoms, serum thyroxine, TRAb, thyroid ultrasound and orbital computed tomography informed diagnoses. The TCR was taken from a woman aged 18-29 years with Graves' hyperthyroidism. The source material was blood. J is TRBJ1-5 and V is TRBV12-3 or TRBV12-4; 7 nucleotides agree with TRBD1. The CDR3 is CASSLRGQGPQHF. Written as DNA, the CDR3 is TGTGCCAGCAGTTTAAGGGGGCAGGGGCCCCAGCATTTT.